The 9 T cell receptor beta chains below come from one sample, sequenced in a study of OX40 agonist ivuxolimab in advanced cancers. Data came from immunoSEQ multiplex PCR; TCRdb stores just in-frame clones and leaves some out. Here the sample spans tens of thousands of clones, 92% being singletons. Source: CD4+ or CD8+ T cells sorted from blood, taken in a trial of the OX40 agonist ivuxolimab. These receptors came from an adult with an advanced solid tumor such as melanoma, head and neck, liver or kidney cancer.

The chain uses TRBV4-1 and TRBJ1-4; 8 bases fit TRBD1. Germline lookup yields CDR1 MGHRA and CDR2 YSYEKL. V lost 1 base to trimming and J lost 6 bases; unmatched junction nucleotides: 1. The CDR3 has 14 residues. As DNA, the CDR3 is TGCGCCAGCAGCCAAGTACAGGGGGATGAAAAACTGTTTTTT. Translation: CASSQVQGDEKLFF.

The J gene is TRBJ2-7, the V gene TRBV19; tentatively, D is TRBD1 (5 bases). From germline, CDR1 is LNHDA and CDR2 SQIVND (reference sequence). V lost 5 bases to trimming and J lost 4 bases, with 15 bases between them. The CDR3 is made up of 14 amino acids. CDR3 DNA sequence: TGTGCCAGTAGTTGGGGATCGCAGGGATACGAGCAGTACTTC. Translating gives CASSWGSQGYEQYF.

This clone appeared a single time. The genes are TRBV7-2 and TRBJ2-1, with a possible D match to TRBD2 (6 bases). V was shortened by 6 bases and J by 14 bases, with 14 bases between the two germline ends. The CDR3 sequence is 11 residues long. Germline CDR1 reads SGHTA; CDR2 reads FQGNSA. Here the CDR3 reads CASRLGTGKFF. CDR3 coding DNA: TGTGCCAGCAGACTCGGGACTGGAAAGTTCTTC. Complete variable domain (other parts from reference TRBV7-2 and TRBJ2-1): GAGVSQSPSNKVTEKGKDVELRCDPISGHTALYWYRQSLGQGLEFLIYFQGNSAPDKSGLPSDRFSAERTGGSVSTLTIQRTQQEDSAVYLCASRLGTGKFFGPGTRLTVL.

Details on this clone: Other DNA sequences in the same sample also yield this CDR3. The rearrangement joins TRBV7-9 to TRBJ2-7; tentative D call: TRBD1 (5 bases). CDR1 is SEHNR, CDR2 FQNEAQ, per germline (reference sequence). Trimming cost V 1 base and J 1 base, with 8 bases left between them. This CDR3 spans 14 amino acids. The CDR3 bases are TGTGCCAGCAGCTTAGGTGCAGGGTCCTACGAGCAGTACTTC. It specifies CASSLGAGSYEQYF.

This chain uses TRBV5-1 with TRBJ1-3; no clear D. V was clipped by 2 bases and J by 0 bases, with 12 bases between them. Germline V gene sequence: CDR1 SGHRS, CDR2 YFSETQ. The length of the CDR3 is 16 residues. CDR3 DNA sequence: TGCGCCAGCAGCTTAAACAGTCTTTACTCTGGAAACACCATATATTTT. Amino acid sequence: CASSLNSLYSGNTIYF.

The rearrangement joins TRBV7-6 to TRBJ2-7, with TRBD2 identical over 15 bases. Unmatched junction bases numbered 6, after V lost 5 bases and J lost 4 bases. Germline V gives CDR1 SGHVS, CDR2 FNYEAQ. The CDR3 runs 16 residues. The CDR3 coding sequence is TGTGCCAGCAGCCCAGGACTAGCGGGGGGGACATACGAGCAGTACTTC. This sequence encodes CASSPGLAGGTYEQYF.

The J gene is TRBJ2-7, the V gene TRBV7-9, with D perhaps TRBD1 (5 bases). The ends were cut back, 5 bases at V and 2 bases at J, with 16 bases in the middle. The CDR3 length is 15 residues. Germline V CDR1 and CDR2: SEHNR, FQNEAQ (reference sequence). CDR3 coding DNA: TGTGCCAGCAGCCACCGACAGAAATTTGCCTACGAGCAGTACTTC. This codes for CASSHRQKFAYEQYF. The full variable domain, in which reference TRBV7-9 and TRBJ2-7 provide the parts outside the CDR3, is DTGVSQNPRHKITKRGQNVTFRCDPISEHNRLYWYRQTLGQGPEFLTYFQNEAQLEKSRLLSDRFSAERPKGSFSTLEIQRTEQGDSAMYLCASSHRQKFAYEQYFGPGTRLTVT.

CDR3 nucleotides: TGTGCCAGCAGCGCCCTGGGACCCTATGGCTACACCTTC. As protein: CASSALGPYGYTF. The rearrangement joins TRBV9 to TRBJ1-2; TRBD1 might be the D (5 bases). CDR1 is SGDLS, CDR2 YYNGEE, per germline. The CDR3 consists of 13 residues. V lost 3 bases, J lost 4 bases, and 10 bases lay in between.

In its sample, this clone was seen a few times. The chain employs TRBV2 and TRBJ1-2, with 7 positions matching TRBD1. The germline V gene has CDR1 SNHLY and CDR2 FYNNEI. There are 12 residues in the CDR3. Trimming took 6 bases from V and 4 from J; bases not matched to a gene: 2. DNA for the CDR3: TGTGCCAGCAGGGGGACAGCCTATGGCTACACCTTC. Protein product: CASRGTAYGYTF.